This T cell receptor (beta chain) is drawn from a study of vaccination effects on CD4 cells after COVID-19. Study-level background: Either the mRNA-1273 or the BNT162b2 vaccine was given to participants as two doses.

This clone was recorded only once. Its antigen remains unidentified. This CDR3 is 13 amino acids long. Looked up from germline, CDR1 is MNHNY and CDR2 is SVGAGI (reference sequence). The V end lost 8 bases, the J end lost 3 bases, and 14 bases lay between the germline ends. Sequencing followed a ViraFEST assay step that expanded antigen-specific CD4+ T cells with viral peptide pools. Having been cultured for roughly 11 days, the cells underwent CD4+ T cell isolation. Absence of prior SARS-CoV-2 infection characterized the vaccine recipients, who showed negative nucleocapsid antibodies. Some 2.2 million PBMC per well were cultured with 10 IU/ml IL-2 and roughly 10 ug/ml peptides. Libraries were prepared by immunoSEQ multiplex PCR; TCRdb keeps only in-frame clonotypes and omits some of them. The sample lists 35,000 to 45,000 clones, around 76% occurring once.

The receptor comes from a human donor who received a COVID-19 vaccine. Sequenced material: CD4+ T cells from PBMCs cultured with SARS-CoV-2 spike peptides, taken before COVID-19 vaccination. This rearrangement joins TRBV6-6 to TRBJ2-7; D is unresolved. CDR3 coding DNA: TGTGCCAGCGCGTTGGGCGGATACTACGAGCAGTACGTC. It encodes CASALGGYYEQYV.